This is a list of T cell receptor beta chains from one sample in a study of T cells in Graves' hyperthyroidism and ophthalmopathy. TCRdb independently ran MiXCR on the multiplex PCR reads; one entry per CDR3 protein. Among roughly 530,000 distinct CDR3 sequences listed, approximately 17% were seen once. The sample taken for sequencing was blood. The receptors were gathered from a woman aged 18-29 years with Graves' ophthalmopathy. Each CDR3 is given with its conserved first and last residue. D genes are given only for firm matches. Size is omitted from some rows. Given values are once, few, many or a class for expanded clones.

V,size,J,D,CDR3,DNA
TRBV4-2,few,TRBJ2-7,-,CASSQTGIRTYEQYF,TGTGCCAGCAGCCAAACAGGGATAAGGACCTACGAGCAGTACTTC
TRBV28,-,TRBJ1-4,-,CASSLGAGKKLFF,TGTGCCAGCAGTTTAGGGGCGGGAAAAAAACTGTTTTTT
TRBV28,-,TRBJ1-1,-,CASSLPNDRNTEAFF,TGTGCCAGCAGTTTACCTAATGACAGGAACACTGAAGCTTTCTTT
TRBV10-2,-,TRBJ2-7,TRBD2,CATLGAGGLIYEQYF,TGCGCCACCTTGGGGGCGGGAGGGTTGATCTACGAGCAGTACTTC
TRBV9,-,TRBJ2-6,TRBD1,CASSVKTGSITGANVLTF,TGTGCCAGCAGCGTAAAGACAGGGTCCATCACTGGGGCCAACGTCCTGACTTTC
TRBV24-1,few,TRBJ2-7,TRBD1,CATSEGTEYEQYF,TGTGCCACCAGTGAAGGGACAGAGTACGAGCAGTACTTC
TRBV2,few,TRBJ1-3,-,CASSEALAGEASGNTIYF,TGTGCCAGCAGTGAAGCGCTTGCCGGGGAAGCCTCTGGAAACACCATATATTTT
TRBV30,-,TRBJ1-1,-,CAWSVLTHFFMNTEAFF,TGTGCCTGGAGTGTACTCACCCACTTTTTTATGAACACTGAAGCTTTCTTT
TRBV11-2,many,TRBJ1-2,-,CASSLISKPYTF,TGTGCCAGCAGCTTAATTTCAAAGCCCTACACCTTC
TRBV12-3/TRBV12-4,many,TRBJ1-1,-,CASSFRGSRTEAFF,TGTGCCAGCAGTTTTCGGGGTTCAAGGACTGAAGCTTTCTTT
TRBV7-3,few,TRBJ2-3,TRBD2,CASSLRTSGRAFADTQYF,TGTGCCAGCAGCTTACGGACTAGCGGGAGGGCCTTCGCAGATACGCAGTATTTT
TRBV11-2,few,TRBJ2-1,TRBD1,CASSPGTGVNYNEQFF,TGTGCCAGCAGCCCTGGGACAGGGGTGAACTACAATGAGCAGTTCTTC
TRBV5-6,many,TRBJ1-3,-,CASSLSRGLSGNTIYF,TGTGCCAGCAGCCTAAGTCGGGGACTCTCTGGAAACACCATATATTTT
TRBV29-1,few,TRBJ2-7,-,CSVEGATYEQYF,TGCAGCGTTGAGGGGGCCACCTACGAGCAGTACTTC
TRBV6-2/TRBV6-3,few,TRBJ1-1,-,CASSYTENTEAFF,TGTGCCAGCAGTTACACGGAGAACACTGAAGCTTTCTTT
TRBV4-3,-,TRBJ2-3,-,CASSQETGTDTQYF,TGCGCCAGCAGCCAAGAGACAGGCACAGATACGCAGTATTTT
TRBV6-2/TRBV6-3,-,TRBJ1-1,-,CASSAEGGAAFF,TGTGCCAGCAGTGCCGAGGGGGGCGCGGCTTTCTTT
TRBV28,many,TRBJ2-7,TRBD2,CASSLTTSGSGHEQYF,TGTGCCAGCAGTTTGACGACTAGCGGGAGCGGTCACGAGCAGTACTTC
TRBV27,few,TRBJ2-7,-,CASSLSTGNEQYF,TGTGCCAGCAGTTTATCTACAGGGAACGAGCAGTACTTC
TRBV7-2,many,TRBJ2-1,TRBD2,CASSSGTSGSWGDEQFF,TGTGCCAGCAGCTCCGGGACTAGCGGGAGTTGGGGGGATGAGCAGTTCTTC
TRBV12-3/TRBV12-4,many,TRBJ1-6,-,CASSFRENSPLHF,TGTGCCAGCAGTTTTAGGGAGAATTCACCCCTCCACTTT
TRBV10-3,once,TRBJ2-2,TRBD1,CASGGGQGTGELFF,TGTGCCAGCGGAGGGGGACAGGGAACCGGGGAGCTGTTTTTT
TRBV12-3/TRBV12-4,many,TRBJ1-5,TRBD1,CASSPGDRAHSNQPQHF,TGTGCCAGCAGCCCGGGGGACAGGGCTCATAGCAATCAGCCCCAGCATTTT
TRBV30,many,TRBJ1-5,-,CAWGQVEGQPQHF,TGTGCCTGGGGCCAAGTCGAGGGGCAGCCCCAGCATTTT
TRBV19,once,TRBJ2-5,-,CASSIVDSETETQYF,TGTGCCAGTAGTATAGTGGACAGCGAGACGGAGACCCAGTACTTC
TRBV5-6,many,TRBJ2-6,-,CASTTGTLEANVLTF,TGTGCCAGCACCACAGGGACCCTGGAGGCCAACGTCCTGACTTTC
TRBV3-1,many,TRBJ1-6,-,CASSQPGSPLHF,TGTGCCAGCAGCCAACCTGGTTCACCCCTCCACTTT
TRBV2,many,TRBJ2-2,-,CASSEFKYTGELFF,TGTGCCAGCAGTGAATTCAAGTACACCGGGGAGCTGTTTTTT
TRBV20-1,-,TRBJ2-1,TRBD2,CSARLAPIIEQFF,TGCAGTGCGAGACTAGCCCCTATAATTGAGCAGTTCTTC
TRBV20-1,-,TRBJ2-1,TRBD2,CSARRREGIYNEQFF,TGCAGTGCCCGGAGGCGGGAGGGCATTTACAATGAGCAGTTCTTC
TRBV7-8,many,TRBJ2-2,TRBD1,CASSLSRTGTANTGELFF,TGTGCCAGCAGCTTATCTCGAACCGGGACAGCGAACACCGGGGAGCTGTTTTTT
TRBV29-1,-,TRBJ2-1,-,CSVDYSYNEQFF,TGCAGCGTTGATTACTCCTACAATGAGCAGTTCTTC
TRBV9,-,TRBJ2-1,TRBD1,CGSSAVGQSSYNEQFF,TGTGGCAGCAGCGCCGTGGGACAGAGCTCCTACAATGAGCAGTTCTTC
TRBV12-3/TRBV12-4,-,TRBJ2-2,-,CASSYARTPGELFF,TGTGCCAGCAGTTACGCGAGGACTCCTGGGGAGCTGTTTTTT
TRBV7-2,many,TRBJ1-5,-,CASSLEYSSNQPQHF,TGTGCCAGCAGCTTAGAATACAGTTCCAATCAGCCCCAGCATTTT
TRBV5-1,-,TRBJ1-3,-,CASSLEGVNSGNTIYF,TGCGCCAGCAGCTTGGAGGGGGTAAACTCTGGAAACACCATATATTTT
TRBV19,few,TRBJ1-1,-,CASSIPPHTEAFF,TGTGCCAGTAGTATACCCCCGCACACTGAAGCTTTCTTT
TRBV19,-,TRBJ1-1,-,CASSIGQMNTEAFF,TGTGCCAGTAGTATAGGCCAGATGAACACTGAAGCTTTCTTT
TRBV3-1,many,TRBJ2-7,-,CASSPPLQVHEQYF,TGTGCCAGCAGCCCCCCGCTACAGGTGCACGAGCAGTACTTC
TRBV6-1,few,TRBJ2-7,TRBD1,CASSLASETGINEQYF,TGTGCCAGCAGTCTTGCTTCCGAGACAGGGATCAACGAGCAGTACTTC
TRBV28,many,TRBJ1-5,-,CASSLRPLDGLYNQPQHF,TGTGCCAGCAGTTTAAGGCCCCTGGATGGGTTATACAATCAGCCCCAGCATTTT
TRBV6-2/TRBV6-3,many,TRBJ2-7,TRBD1,CASSIRGDRDYEQYF,TGTGCCAGCAGCATCCGTGGCGACAGGGACTACGAGCAGTACTTC